In this sample, the clone carrying this TCR beta chain turned up a few times. These data originate in a study of T-cell reconstitution after alpha-beta-depleted transplantation in children. Library preparation (for TCRbeta) was performed with unique molecular identifiers. TCRdb redid the calling of the PCR reads with MiXCR, one entry per CDR3 protein. In the table there are approximately 400,000 distinct CDR3 sequences, roughly 11% of which are singletons. With 3 bases removed from V and 4 bases from J, the gap between germline ends came to 8 bases. CDR3 length: 13 amino acids. CDR1 and CDR2 from the germline V gene are SGDLS and YYNGEE.

The sample was PBMCs from the stem cell graft donor, taken from the stem cell graft. This receptor was identified in a human donor who donated a stem cell graft to a child with acute myeloid leukemia. V gene TRBV9 combines with J gene TRBJ2-1; D could derive from TRBD1 or TRBD2 (6 bases each). The CDR3 sequence: CASSEGGYNEQFF. DNA for the CDR3: TGTGCCAGCAGCGAGGGGGGTTACAATGAGCAGTTCTTC.